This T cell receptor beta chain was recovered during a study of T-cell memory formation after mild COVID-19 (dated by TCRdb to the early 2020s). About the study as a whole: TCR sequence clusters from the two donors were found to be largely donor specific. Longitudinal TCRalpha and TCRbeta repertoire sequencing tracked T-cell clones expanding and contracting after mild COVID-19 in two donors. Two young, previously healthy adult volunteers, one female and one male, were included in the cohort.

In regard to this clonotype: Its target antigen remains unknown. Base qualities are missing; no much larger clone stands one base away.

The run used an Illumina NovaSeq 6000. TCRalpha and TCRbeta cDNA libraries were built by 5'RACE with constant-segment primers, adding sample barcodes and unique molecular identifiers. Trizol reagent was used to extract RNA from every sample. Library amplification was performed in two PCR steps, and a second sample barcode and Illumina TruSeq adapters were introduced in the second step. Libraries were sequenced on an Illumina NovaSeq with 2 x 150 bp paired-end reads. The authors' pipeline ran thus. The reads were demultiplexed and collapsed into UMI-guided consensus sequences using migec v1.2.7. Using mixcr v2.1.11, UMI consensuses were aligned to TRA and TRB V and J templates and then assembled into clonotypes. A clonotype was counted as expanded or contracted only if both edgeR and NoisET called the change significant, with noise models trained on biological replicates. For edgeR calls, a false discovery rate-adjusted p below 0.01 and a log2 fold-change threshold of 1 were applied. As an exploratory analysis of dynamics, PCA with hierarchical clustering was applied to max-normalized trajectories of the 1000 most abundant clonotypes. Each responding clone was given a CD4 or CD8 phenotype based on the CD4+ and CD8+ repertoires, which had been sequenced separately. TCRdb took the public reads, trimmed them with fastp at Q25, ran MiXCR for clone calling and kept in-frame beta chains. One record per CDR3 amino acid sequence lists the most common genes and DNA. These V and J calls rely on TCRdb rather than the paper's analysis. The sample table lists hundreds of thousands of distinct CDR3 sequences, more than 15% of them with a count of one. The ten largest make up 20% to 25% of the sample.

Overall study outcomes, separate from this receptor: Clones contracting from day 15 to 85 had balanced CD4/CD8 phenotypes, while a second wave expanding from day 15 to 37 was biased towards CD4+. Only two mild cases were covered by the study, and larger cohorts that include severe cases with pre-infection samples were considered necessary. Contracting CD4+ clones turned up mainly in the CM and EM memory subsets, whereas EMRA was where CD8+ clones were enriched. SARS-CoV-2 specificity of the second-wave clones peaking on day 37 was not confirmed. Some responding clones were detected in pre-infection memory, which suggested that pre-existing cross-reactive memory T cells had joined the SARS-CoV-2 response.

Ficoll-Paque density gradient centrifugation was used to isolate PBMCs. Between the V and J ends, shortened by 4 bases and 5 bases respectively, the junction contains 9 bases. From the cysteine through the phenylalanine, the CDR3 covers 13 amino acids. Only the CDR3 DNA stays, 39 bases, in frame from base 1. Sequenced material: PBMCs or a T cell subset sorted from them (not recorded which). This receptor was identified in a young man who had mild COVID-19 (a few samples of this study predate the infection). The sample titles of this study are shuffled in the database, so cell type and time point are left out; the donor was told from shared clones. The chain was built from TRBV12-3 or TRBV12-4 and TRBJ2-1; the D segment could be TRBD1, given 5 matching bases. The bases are TGTGCCAGCAGTTCTCGACAGAACAATGAGCAGTTCTTC. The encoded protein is CASSSRQNNEQFF.